This TCR beta chain was retrieved from a study of shared clonotypes between healthy human individuals. As for the study in general: Sampling drew on donors who were a couple of women and three men aged 18 to 49. Study-wide points: Naive CD4 clonotype sharing across several donors was 4% to 5%.

Only in-frame clones appear in the TCRdb table, and some are missing; sequencing was by immunoSEQ multiplex PCR. The sample lists millions of clones, roughly 95% seen once, with 1.1% in the top ten. Turning to this clone: Its antigen remains unidentified.

Looked up from germline, CDR1 is SEHNR and CDR2 is FQNEAQ (reference sequence). V dropped 5 bases and J dropped 2 bases, with 13 bases sitting between them. This CDR3 comprises 14 residues. Naive CD8 cells were CD45RO-negative, positively selected for CCR7, excluding terminally differentiated effector memory CD45RA+ cells. V gene TRBV7-9 combines with J gene TRBJ2-7, with D perhaps being TRBD1 or TRBD2 (5 bases each). The specimen sequenced was naive CD8+ T cells sorted from blood. The clonotype originates from a man aged 18 to 30 in good health. CDR3 sequence reads: CASSPGAVTYEQYF. CDR3 nucleotide sequence: TGTGCCAGCAGCCCCGGGGCGGTCACCTACGAGCAGTACTTC. Full variable domain (remainder filled in from reference TRBV7-9 and TRBJ2-7): DTGVSQNPRHKITKRGQNVTFRCDPISEHNRLYWYRQTLGQGPEFLTYFQNEAQLEKSRLLSDRFSAERPKGSFSTLEIQRTEQGDSAMYLCASSPGAVTYEQYFGPGTRLTVT.